A single sample is the source of the 7 T cell receptor beta chains below, sequenced in a study of identical twins. TCRdb passed the 5' RACE reads through MiXCR, listing each CDR3 protein once. The repertoire holds some 590,000 distinct CDR3 sequences, with approximately 10% as singletons. The same data also went into a second study, on yellow fever vaccine responses in identical twins.

The sample taken for sequencing was PBMCs. The receptors come from a woman between 18 and 29 years old in good health.

This clonotype has a handful of counts. The V gene is TRBV6-1, the J gene TRBJ2-7; the match to TRBD1 covers 8 bases. V lost 5 bases, J lost 5 bases, and 11 bases stayed unmatched. The CDR3 runs 15 residues. CDR1 is MNHNS and CDR2 is SASEGT in the germline V gene. The CDR3 sequence: CASSRDLDRVNEQYF. For the CDR3, the DNA is TGTGCCAGCAGTCGCGATTTGGACAGGGTGAACGAGCAGTACTTC.

This clonotype occurred a few times. This chain uses TRBV6-2 or TRBV6-3 with TRBJ2-7; D possibly corresponds to TRBD2 (5 bases). Germline V gene data show CDR1 as MNHEY and CDR2 as SVGEGT. The CDR3 is 15 amino acids. V was clipped by 5 bases and J by 0 bases, with 14 bases between them. The CDR3 protein is CASSPISGVSYEQYF. The CDR3 nucleotides read TGTGCCAGCAGTCCGATAAGCGGAGTCTCCTACGAGCAGTACTTC.

This clonotype was observed a few times. This chain links TRBV2 with TRBJ2-1; maybe TRBD1 (5 bases). This CDR3 has 14 residues. The V gene lost 7 bases and the J gene lost 2 bases, with 12 bases spanning the gap. Germline CDR1 is SNHLY and CDR2 is FYNNEI. DNA of the CDR3: TGTGCCAGCACCAGGGATATCACCTACAATGAGCAGTTCTTC. Protein sequence: CASTRDITYNEQFF.

CDR3: CATDYGVTQYF. Here the CDR3 DNA reads TGTGCCACCGATTACGGGGTGACCCAGTACTTC. The chain has TRBV6-1 and TRBJ2-5; TRBD2 is a possible D gene (5 bases). Germline CDR1 is MNHNS and CDR2 is SASEGT. This CDR3 comprises 11 residues. V gave up 10 bases and J gave up 7 bases, with 13 bases separating them.

The genes are TRBV7-2 and TRBJ2-5; D call uncertain. CDR1 is SGHTA, CDR2 FQGNSA, per germline. The V gene lost 1 base and the J gene lost 5 bases, with 20 bases spanning the gap. The CDR3 is 17 amino acids. The CDR3 protein is CASSLGEPSINRETQYF. The CDR3 nucleotides are TGTGCCAGCAGCTTAGGAGAACCTAGTATCAATCGGGAGACCCAGTACTTC.

This clonotype was found a few times. The V gene is TRBV7-3, the J gene TRBJ1-1; D possibly corresponds to TRBD1 (6 bases). From germline, CDR1 is SGHTA and CDR2 FQGTGA. The CDR3 spans 14 residues. V dropped 2 bases and J dropped 3 bases, with 10 bases sitting between them. The CDR3 coding sequence is TGTGCCAGCAGCTTACAGGGGAGGGACACTGAAGCTTTCTTT. Amino acids: CASSLQGRDTEAFF.

This clonotype was seen only a few times. The V and J genes are TRBV7-2 and TRBJ2-3; tentative D call: TRBD2 (6 bases). V was cut by 6 bases and J by 6 bases, with 22 bases left in between. CDR3 length: 16 residues. Per germline, CDR1 SGHTA and CDR2 FQGNSA. This CDR3 is CASSYTGTRELDTQYF. CDR3 DNA: TGTGCCAGCAGTTATACCGGGACTCGAGAGCTGGATACGCAGTATTTT.